Listed here are 21 T cell receptor beta chains from one sample, sequenced in a study of T cells in tuberculosis. The time point is: new active TB diagnosis, blood taken before or within 7 days of starting treatment. The protocol was immunoSEQ multiplex PCR, while the TCRdb copy is restricted to in-frame clones and leaves out a portion. Of about 53,000 clones listed, about 95% are singletons. This specimen was PBMCs, taken at tuberculosis diagnosis. These receptors came from an adult with tuberculosis.

This clone was counted a single time. In DNA form, the CDR3 reads TGTGCTAGTGGTTTGGGAACTTATACGAACACTGAAGCTTTCTTT. Its translation: CASGLGTYTNTEAFF. The chain has TRBV12-5 and TRBJ1-1; no definite D call. CDR1 and CDR2 from the germline V gene are LGHNT and FRNRAP. This CDR3 has 15 amino acids. Trimming pared 1 base from V and 1 base from J, leaving 10 bases between. Full variable domain (outside the CDR3, taken from reference TRBV12-5 and TRBJ1-1): DARVTQTPRHKVTEMGQEVTMRCQPILGHNTVFWYRQTMMQGLELLAYFRNRAPLDDSGMPKDRFSAEMPDATLATLKIQPSEPRDSAVYFCASGLGTYTNTEAFFGQGTRLTVV.

The chain is built from TRBV7-6 and TRBJ2-2, with 8 bases aligning to TRBD2. V dropped 0 bases and J dropped 6; count of bases not matched to a gene: 15. The length of the CDR3 is 19 residues. Per the germline V gene, CDR1 is SGHVS and CDR2 is FNYEAQ. The CDR3: CASSLAFREGPVVPGELFF. CDR3 DNA: TGTGCCAGCAGCTTAGCATTCCGGGAGGGCCCGGTCGTCCCCGGGGAGCTGTTTTTT.

V and J are TRBV5-1 and TRBJ1-1; D is perhaps TRBD1 (5 bases). The CDR3 is made up of 13 amino acids. The V end was cut by 1 base, the J end by 7 bases, with 11 bases between. CDR1 is SGHRS and CDR2 is YFSETQ in the germline V gene. CDR3 bases: TGCGCCAGCAGCTTGTCGGGACTCAGTGAAGCTTTCTTT. It specifies CASSLSGLSEAFF. Combining the CDR3 with reference TRBV5-1 and TRBJ1-1 gives the whole variable domain KAGVTQTPRYLIKTRGQQVTLSCSPISGHRSVSWYQQTPGQGLQFLFEYFSETQRNKGNFPGRFSGRQFSNSRSEMNVSTLELGDSALYLCASSLSGLSEAFFGQGTRLTVV.

Concerning this clone itself: Because the CDR3's place on the DNA is in doubt, the DNA is left out and the CDR3 is given as listed by TCRdb. This chain joins TRBV5-1 and TRBJ2-7; no check of the table's D call, TRBD1, against the DNA was made. Germline V lookup: CDR1 SGHRS, CDR2 YFSETQ. The CDR3 numbers 13 amino acids, ends counted. CDR3 sequence: CASSLVGQGAGDF.

Turning to this clone: The same CDR3 can be traced to other DNA sequences in this sample. This chain joins TRBV6-1 and TRBJ1-3, with D hard to call. Germline V gene sequence: CDR1 MNHNS, CDR2 SASEGT. The V gene lost 7 bases and the J gene lost 0 bases, with 4 bases spanning the gap. The CDR3 is made up of 12 amino acids. CDR3 loop: CASTSSGNTIYF. CDR3 nucleotide sequence: TGTGCCAGCACTAGCTCTGGAAACACCATATATTTT.

This chain connects TRBV18 to TRBJ2-3, with D perhaps matching TRBD2 (5 bases). The CDR3 consists of 16 residues. V dropped 4 bases and J dropped 5 bases, with 19 bases sitting between them. From germline, CDR1 is KGHSH and CDR2 LQKENI. CDR3 in DNA: TGTGCCAGCTCACGACCATCATCCGGAGGTGGAGATACGCAGTATTTT. Encoded protein: CASSRPSSGGGDTQYF. Using reference TRBV18 and TRBJ2-3 for the parts outside the CDR3, the full variable domain is NAGVMQNPRHLVRRRGQEARLRCSPMKGHSHVYWYRQLPEEGLKFMVYLQKENIIDESGMPKERFSAEFPKEGPSILRIQQVVRGDSAAYFCASSRPSSGGGDTQYFGPGTRLTVL.

The chain employs TRBV2 and TRBJ1-2, with a possible D match to TRBD1 (6 bases). V was shortened by 11 bases and J by 3 bases, with 13 bases between the two germline ends. Germline-derived CDR1 and CDR2 are SNHLY and FYNNEI. CDR3 length equals 12 residues. The CDR3, as DNA: TGTGCCGGTCAGGGGTCCCACTATGGCTACACCTTC. It is translated as CAGQGSHYGYTF.

The V gene is TRBV14, the J gene TRBJ2-3; D not resolved. The CDR3 runs 14 residues. From germline, CDR1 is SGHDN and CDR2 FVKESK. V was cut by 1 base and J by 2 bases, with 7 bases left in between. As DNA, the CDR3 is TGTGCCAGCAGCCAAGTCAGGCCCACAGATACGCAGTATTTT. It encodes CASSQVRPTDTQYF.

The chain couples TRBV4-2 to TRBJ2-4, with 9 bases lining up with TRBD2. The junction had 14 bases not matched to a gene; V was cut back by 1 base and J by 1 base. The germline CDR1 and CDR2 sequences are LGHNA and YNFKEQ. This CDR3 region has 20 residues. The CDR3 DNA follows: TGTGCCAGCAGCCAAGGGGAAAGTAGCGGGAGTTTAGGGGCCAAAAACATTCAGTACTTC. Its translation is CASSQGESSGSLGAKNIQYF.

This clone has only one observation. The chain uses TRBV6-6 and TRBJ2-1; D unresolved. This CDR3 contains 14 residues. The V gene's germline CDR1 is MNHNY and CDR2 SVGAGI (reference sequence). V gave up 0 bases and J gave up 2 bases, with 5 bases separating them. The CDR3 spells CASSYSQAYNEQFF. The CDR3 coding sequence is TGTGCCAGCAGTTACTCTCAGGCCTACAATGAGCAGTTCTTC.

This sequence joins TRBV9 and TRBJ2-3, with D possibly TRBD2 on 5 matching bases. Trimming took 3 bases from V and 2 from J, leaving 19 bases between them. This CDR3 is built from 17 residues. Germline V gene sequence: CDR1 SGDLS, CDR2 YYNGEE. In nucleotides, the CDR3 is TGTGCCAGCAGCGCCTACGGCCTAGCTGGGGACACAGATACGCAGTATTTT. It is translated as CASSAYGLAGDTDTQYF.

V usage is TRBV2 and J usage is TRBJ2-5; 10 nucleotides line up with TRBD2. Germline V gives CDR1 SNHLY, CDR2 FYNNEI. The CDR3 is made up of 15 amino acids. With V trimmed by 6 bases and J by 3 bases, 7 bases remained unmatched. The CDR3 here is CASRETGTSEETQYF. The CDR3 DNA follows: TGTGCCAGCAGGGAAACCGGGACTAGCGAAGAGACCCAGTACTTC.

The rearrangement uses TRBV27 and TRBJ2-3, with 8 bases that match TRBD2. Trimming removed 2 bases from V and 2 bases from J; junction bases left unmatched: 6. CDR1 is MNHEY, CDR2 SMNVEV, per germline (reference sequence). The CDR3 length is 16 residues. This CDR3 is CASSLSGGRYTDTQYF. Written as DNA, the CDR3 is TGTGCCAGCAGTTTAAGCGGGGGACGCTACACAGATACGCAGTATTTT.

The chain couples TRBV6-1 to TRBJ1-2, with TRBD1 as a possible D gene (5 bases). The V end lost 2 bases, the J end lost 4 bases, and 14 bases lay between the germline ends. The CDR3 loop spans 15 amino acids. CDR1 and CDR2 (germline): MNHNS, SASEGT. CDR3 nucleotides: TGTGCCAGCAGTGAAAGGGCAGGGCATGCCTATGGCTACACCTTC. It encodes CASSERAGHAYGYTF.

V and J are TRBV7-2 and TRBJ2-1; 13 positions agree with TRBD2. CDR1 SGHTA and CDR2 FQGNSA come from the germline V gene. The length of the CDR3 is 16 residues. V lost 5 bases to trimming and J lost 4 bases; unmatched junction nucleotides: 5. The CDR3 loop is CASSPPGLAGYNEQFF. CDR3 DNA: TGTGCCAGCAGCCCCCCGGGACTAGCGGGGTACAATGAGCAGTTCTTC. Full variable domain (rest looked up from reference TRBV7-2 and TRBJ2-1): GAGVSQSPSNKVTEKGKDVELRCDPISGHTALYWYRQSLGQGLEFLIYFQGNSAPDKSGLPSDRFSAERTGGSVSTLTIQRTQQEDSAVYLCASSPPGLAGYNEQFFGPGTRLTVL.

The genes are TRBV29-1 and TRBJ2-1, with 7 bases aligning to TRBD2. The germline gives CDR1 SQVTM, CDR2 ANQGSEA. J lost 7 bases, V lost 1 base, and 4 bases had no gene match. This CDR3 comprises 13 residues. This chain's CDR3 is CSVEGAGANEQFF. The CDR3 bases are TGCAGCGTTGAAGGGGCGGGAGCGAATGAGCAGTTCTTC.

This chain uses TRBV30 with TRBJ2-7; D perhaps matches TRBD2 (6 bases). The CDR3 extends over 12 amino acids. CDR1 and CDR2 (germline): GTSNPN, SVGIG (reference sequence). V lost 8 bases to trimming and J lost 1 base, with 12 bases between them. In nucleotides, the CDR3 is TGTGCCCTATCGGGGGATTCCTACGAGCAGTACTTC. Amino acid sequence: CALSGDSYEQYF.

The chain carries TRBV27 and TRBJ2-7, with D perhaps TRBD1 (5 bases). The CDR3 contains 14 residues. The V gene lost 5 bases and the J gene lost 2 bases, with 13 bases spanning the gap. CDR1 and CDR2 (germline): MNHEY, SMNVEV (reference sequence). The DNA of the CDR3 is TGTGCCAGCAGTAAGGCAGGACAAACCTACGAGCAGTACTTC. It translates to CASSKAGQTYEQYF.

The V call is TRBV27, the J call TRBJ2-2, with D possibly being TRBD2 (7 bases). This CDR3 has 18 amino acids. The germline V gene has CDR1 MNHEY and CDR2 SMNVEV (reference sequence). The V gene lost 2 bases and the J gene lost 0 bases, with 16 bases spanning the gap. The DNA for the CDR3 is TGTGCCAGCAGTTTAAGGGGGGGTGGATACGCGAACACCGGGGAGCTGTTTTTT. Residues: CASSLRGGGYANTGELFF.

The chain couples TRBV5-1 to TRBJ1-4; the match to TRBD1 covers 9 bases. The CDR3 totals 15 residues. The ends lost 0 bases at V and 8 bases at J; junction bases unmatched: 5. CDR1 is SGHRS and CDR2 is YFSETQ in the germline V gene. The CDR3 is CASSLDGTGSEKLFF. Written as DNA, the CDR3 is TGCGCCAGCAGCTTGGATGGGACAGGGAGCGAAAAACTGTTTTTT.

V is TRBV7-2 and J is TRBJ2-1; D ambiguous. The CDR3 consists of 13 residues. CDR1 and CDR2 from the germline V gene are SGHTA and FQGNSA. The germline V and J ends were trimmed by 2 bases and 8 bases, with 10 bases remaining between them. The chain's CDR3 is CASSLIARDEQFF. The CDR3 bases are TGTGCCAGCAGCTTAATTGCTAGAGATGAGCAGTTCTTC.